The 5 T cell receptor beta chains below all came from one sample that was sequenced in a study of T cell changes during pregnancy in multiple sclerosis. Assay used: immunoSEQ multiplex PCR; TCRdb lists only in-frame clones, some missing. Of fewer than 100,000 clones listed, more than 85% were seen once; the top ten hold 2.6%. Sequencing used peripheral blood, obtained after pregnancy. All receptors come from a female donor in good health, enrolled as a control in a pregnancy study.

This clone has a single count. The chain combines TRBV6-5 with TRBJ1-2; no reliable D call. Trimming cost V 4 bases and J 3 bases, with 15 bases left between them. Per germline, CDR1 MNHEY and CDR2 SVGAGI. The CDR3 length is 15 residues. CDR3 bases: TGTGCCAGCAGTTCCCCCCGGCAGGCAGACTATGGCTACACCTTC. This gives the protein CASSSPRQADYGYTF.

The V gene is TRBV5-4, the J gene TRBJ1-3, with 8 positions matching TRBD1. Germline values: CDR1 SGHNT, CDR2 YYREEE (reference sequence). CDR3 length equals 16 residues. V lost 4 bases to trimming and J lost 0 bases; unmatched junction nucleotides: 6. The CDR3 coding sequence is TGTGCCAGCAGCCAGAGACAGGGGATCTCTGGAAACACCATATATTTT. It yields the protein CASSQRQGISGNTIYF.

The chain uses TRBV5-1 and TRBJ2-7; 10 bases map to TRBD1. Germline CDR1 is SGHRS and CDR2 is YFSETQ. V trimming: 4 bases; J trimming: 3 bases; junction bases outside the gene matches: 10. The CDR3 length is 16 residues. The CDR3 is CASSPPGTGAYYEQYF. The DNA of the CDR3 is TGCGCCAGCAGCCCTCCCGGGACAGGGGCCTACTACGAGCAGTACTTC.

The gene calls are TRBV9 and TRBJ2-7; maybe TRBD2 (7 bases). Between the trimmed V and J ends, which lost 3 bases and 3 bases, there was a span of 13 bases. Germline loops: CDR1 SGDLS, CDR2 YYNGEE. The CDR3 is 14 amino acids. The CDR3 DNA sequence: TGTGCCAGCAGCGAGGGGGGGGACGGCTACGAGCAGTACTTC. It yields the protein CASSEGGDGYEQYF.

The sample holds a few counts of this clone. The V call is TRBV7-3, the J call TRBJ1-5; D might be TRBD1 (6 bases). From germline, CDR1 is SGHTA and CDR2 FQGTGA. With 3 bases removed from V and 10 bases from J, the gap between germline ends came to 7 bases. The CDR3 is 11 residues long. The CDR3, as DNA: TGTGCCAGCAGCTTGGACAGCCCCCAGCATTTT. Translating gives CASSLDSPQHF.